In its sample, the clone carrying this T cell receptor (beta chain) was seen a few times. Each CDR3 protein gets one entry after TCRdb re-called the 5' RACE reads with MiXCR. The table has about 360,000 distinct CDR3 sequences, roughly 6.1% seen once. This specimen belongs to a study of T cells after yellow fever vaccination. The CDR3 consists of 18 residues. Germline lookup yields CDR1 LGHNA and CDR2 YSLEER. V dropped 0 bases and J dropped 6 bases, with 18 bases sitting between them. The sequences come from PBMCs, collected 5 days after the yellow fever booster vaccination. The chain is built from TRBV4-3 and TRBJ1-6; tentative D call: TRBD1 (6 bases). The receptor's source is a man younger than 40 who received the YFV17D yellow fever vaccine. In DNA form, the CDR3 reads TGCGCCAGCAGCCAAGATATATACAGGGTGAGGCGTAATTCACCCCTCCACTTT. It translates to CASSQDIYRVRRNSPLHF.